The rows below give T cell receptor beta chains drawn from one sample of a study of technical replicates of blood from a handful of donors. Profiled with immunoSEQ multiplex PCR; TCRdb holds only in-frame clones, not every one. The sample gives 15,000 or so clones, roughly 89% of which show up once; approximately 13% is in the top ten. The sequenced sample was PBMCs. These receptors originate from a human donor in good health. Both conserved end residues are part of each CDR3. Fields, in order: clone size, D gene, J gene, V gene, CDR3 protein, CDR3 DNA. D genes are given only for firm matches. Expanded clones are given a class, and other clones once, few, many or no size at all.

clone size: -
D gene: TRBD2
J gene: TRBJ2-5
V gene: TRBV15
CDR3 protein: CATSRGTSGGEETQYF
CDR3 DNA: TGTGCCACCAGCAGGGGGACTAGCGGGGGGGAGGAGACCCAGTACTTC

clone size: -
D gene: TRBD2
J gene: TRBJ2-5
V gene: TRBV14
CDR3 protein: CASSQVAGVQETQYF
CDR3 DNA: TGTGCCAGCAGCCAAGTAGCGGGTGTCCAAGAGACCCAGTACTTC

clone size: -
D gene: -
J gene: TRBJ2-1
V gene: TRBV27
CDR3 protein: CASRLIDYNEQFF
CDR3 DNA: TGTGCCAGCAGGTTGATAGATTACAATGAGCAGTTCTTC

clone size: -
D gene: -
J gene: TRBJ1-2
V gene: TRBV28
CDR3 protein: CASIAGRSNYGYTF
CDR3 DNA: TGTGCCAGCATCGCGGGCAGATCTAACTATGGCTACACCTTC

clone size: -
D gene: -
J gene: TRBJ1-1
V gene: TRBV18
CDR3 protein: CASSPPSMNTEAFF
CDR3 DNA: TGTGCCAGCTCACCACCATCCATGAACACTGAAGCTTTCTTT

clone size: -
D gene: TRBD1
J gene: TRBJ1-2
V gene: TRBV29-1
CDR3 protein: CSVEGGTGGYTF
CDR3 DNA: TGCAGCGTTGAGGGGGGGACAGGGGGCTACACCTTC

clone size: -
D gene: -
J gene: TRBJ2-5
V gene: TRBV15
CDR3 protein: CATSRDSAGQETQYF
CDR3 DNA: TGTGCCACCAGCAGAGATAGCGCGGGTCAAGAGACCCAGTACTTC

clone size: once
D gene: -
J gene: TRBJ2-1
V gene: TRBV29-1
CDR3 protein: CSVEDPTVSSYNEQFF
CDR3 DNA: TGCAGCGTTGAAGACCCTACTGTGAGCTCCTACAATGAGCAGTTCTTC

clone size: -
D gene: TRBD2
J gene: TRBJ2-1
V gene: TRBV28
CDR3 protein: CASSTTGGSSYNEQFF
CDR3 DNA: TGTGCCAGCAGCACCACGGGGGGAAGCTCCTACAATGAGCAGTTCTTC

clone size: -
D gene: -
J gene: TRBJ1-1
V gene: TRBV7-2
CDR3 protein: CASSLATMNTEAFF
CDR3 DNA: TGTGCCAGCAGCTTAGCAACAATGAACACTGAAGCTTTCTTT

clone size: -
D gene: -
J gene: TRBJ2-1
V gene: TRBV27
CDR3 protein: CASSSPPRGEQFF
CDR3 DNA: TGTGCCAGCAGTTCCCCCCCCCGGGGTGAGCAGTTCTTC

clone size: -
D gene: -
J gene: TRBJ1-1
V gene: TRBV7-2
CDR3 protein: CASSSSGTTNTEAFF
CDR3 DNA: TGTGCCAGCAGTTCTTCCGGGACAACAAACACTGAAGCTTTCTTT

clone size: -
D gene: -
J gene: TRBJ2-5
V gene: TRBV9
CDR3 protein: CASNLGVGDQETQYF
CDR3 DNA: TGTGCCAGCAACCTTGGGGTAGGGGACCAAGAGACCCAGTACTTC

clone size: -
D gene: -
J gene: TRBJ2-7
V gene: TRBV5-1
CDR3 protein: CASSLVGGTYEQYF
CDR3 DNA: TGCGCCAGCAGCTTGGTAGGAGGGACCTACGAGCAGTACTTC

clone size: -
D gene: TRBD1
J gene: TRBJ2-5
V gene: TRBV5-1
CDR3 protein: CASSLFYSGQQQETQYF
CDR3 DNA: TGCGCCAGCAGCTTGTTTTACTCGGGACAGCAACAAGAGACCCAGTACTTC

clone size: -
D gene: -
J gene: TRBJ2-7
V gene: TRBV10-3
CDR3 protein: CAARGRLSYEQYF
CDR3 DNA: TGTGCCGCCAGGGGACGGCTCTCCTACGAGCAGTACTTC

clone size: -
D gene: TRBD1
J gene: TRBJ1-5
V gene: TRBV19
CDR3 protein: CASTPWTGTSNQPQHF
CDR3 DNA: TGTGCCAGTACCCCATGGACAGGGACAAGCAATCAGCCCCAGCATTTT

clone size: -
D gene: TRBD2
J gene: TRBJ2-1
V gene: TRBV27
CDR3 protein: CASTGTSGNNEQFF
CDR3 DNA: TGTGCCAGTACCGGGACTAGCGGGAACAATGAGCAGTTCTTC

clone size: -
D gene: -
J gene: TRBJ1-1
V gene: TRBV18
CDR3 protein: CASSRDDSSSMNTEAFF
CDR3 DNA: TGTGCCAGCTCTCGCGATGACAGTTCCTCCATGAACACTGAAGCTTTCTTT

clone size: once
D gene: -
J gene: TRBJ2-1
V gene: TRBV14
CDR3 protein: CASSHPGRWNEQFF
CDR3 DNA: TGTGCCAGCAGCCACCCAGGCAGATGGAATGAGCAGTTCTTC

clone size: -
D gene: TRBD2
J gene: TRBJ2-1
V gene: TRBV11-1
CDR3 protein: CASSVAGGWDNEQFF
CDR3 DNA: TGTGCCAGCAGCGTAGCGGGAGGGTGGGACAATGAGCAGTTCTTC

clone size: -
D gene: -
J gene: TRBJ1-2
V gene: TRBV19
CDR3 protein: CASSTRAVVKGYTF
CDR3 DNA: TGTGCCAGTAGTACGAGGGCCGTCGTTAAGGGCTACACCTTC

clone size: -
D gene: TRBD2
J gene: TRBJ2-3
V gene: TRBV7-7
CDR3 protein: CASSLLAGSTDTQYF
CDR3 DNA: TGTGCCAGCAGCTTATTAGCGGGGAGCACAGATACGCAGTATTTT

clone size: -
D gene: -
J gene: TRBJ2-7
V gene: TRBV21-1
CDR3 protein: CASSKGQADSSYEQYF
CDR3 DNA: TGTGCCAGCAGCAAAGGACAGGCTGATTCCTCCTACGAGCAGTACTTC

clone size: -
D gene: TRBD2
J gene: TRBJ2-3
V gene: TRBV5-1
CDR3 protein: CASSLGASGSTDTQYF
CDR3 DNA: TGCGCCAGCAGCTTGGGAGCTAGCGGGAGCACAGATACGCAGTATTTT

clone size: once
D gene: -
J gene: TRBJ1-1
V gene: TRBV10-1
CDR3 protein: CASSESGFEAFF
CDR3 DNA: TGCGCCAGCAGTGAAAGTGGCTTTGAAGCTTTCTTT

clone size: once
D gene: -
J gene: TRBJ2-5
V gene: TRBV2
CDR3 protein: CASRTDSPETQYF
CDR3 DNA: TGTGCCAGCAGGACGGATAGCCCCGAGACCCAGTACTTC

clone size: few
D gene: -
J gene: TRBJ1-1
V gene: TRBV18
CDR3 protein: CASSPREGGNTEAFF
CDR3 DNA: TGTGCCAGCTCACCACGGGAGGGGGGGAACACTGAAGCTTTCTTT

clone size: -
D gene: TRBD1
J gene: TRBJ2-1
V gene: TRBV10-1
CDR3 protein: CASSQGQGKYNEQFF
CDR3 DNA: TGCGCCAGCAGCCAGGGACAGGGGAAGTACAATGAGCAGTTCTTC

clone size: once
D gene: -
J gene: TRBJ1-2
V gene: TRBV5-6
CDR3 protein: CASSLRSSGNYGYTF
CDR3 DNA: TGTGCCAGCAGCTTGCGGTCTTCCGGGAACTATGGCTACACCTTC

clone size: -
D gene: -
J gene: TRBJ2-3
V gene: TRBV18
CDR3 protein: CASSPQERTDTQYF
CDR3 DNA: TGTGCCAGCTCACCGCAGGAACGCACAGATACGCAGTATTTT

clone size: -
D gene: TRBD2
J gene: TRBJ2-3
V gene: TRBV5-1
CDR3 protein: CASSLGRSGSTDTQYF
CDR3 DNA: TGCGCCAGCAGCTTGGGTCGTAGCGGGAGCACAGATACGCAGTATTTT

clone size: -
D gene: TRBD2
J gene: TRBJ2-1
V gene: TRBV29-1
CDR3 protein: CSAKLAGTSGEQFF
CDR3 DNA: TGCAGCGCGAAACTAGCGGGAACGTCTGGTGAGCAGTTCTTC

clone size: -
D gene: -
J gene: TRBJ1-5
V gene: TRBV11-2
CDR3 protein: CASSPNSNQPQHF
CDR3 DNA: TGTGCCAGCAGCCCAAATAGCAATCAGCCCCAGCATTTT

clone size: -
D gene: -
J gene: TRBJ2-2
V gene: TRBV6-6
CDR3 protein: CASSWLANTGELFF
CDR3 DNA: TGTGCCAGCAGTTGGTTAGCGAACACCGGGGAGCTGTTTTTT

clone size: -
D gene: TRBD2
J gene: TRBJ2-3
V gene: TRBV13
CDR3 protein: CASSSPRGEFTDTQYF
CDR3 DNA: TGTGCCAGCAGCTCACCCCGGGGGGAATTCACAGATACGCAGTATTTT

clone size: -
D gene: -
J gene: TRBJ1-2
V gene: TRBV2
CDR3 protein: CASSEIVATGYGYTF
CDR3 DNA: TGTGCCAGCAGTGAAATCGTAGCTACTGGGTATGGCTACACCTTC

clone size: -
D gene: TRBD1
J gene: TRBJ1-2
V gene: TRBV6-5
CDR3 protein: CASKAGQGDYGYTF
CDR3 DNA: TGTGCCAGCAAGGCCGGACAGGGGGACTATGGCTACACCTTC

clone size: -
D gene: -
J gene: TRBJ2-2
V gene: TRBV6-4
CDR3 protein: CASSAGDTGELFF
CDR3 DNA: TGTGCCAGCAGTGCGGGAGACACCGGGGAGCTGTTTTTT

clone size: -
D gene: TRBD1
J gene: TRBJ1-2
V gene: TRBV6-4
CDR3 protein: CASSDPPAGQANYGYTF
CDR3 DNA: TGTGCCAGCAGTGACCCCCCTGCCGGACAGGCCAACTATGGCTACACCTTC

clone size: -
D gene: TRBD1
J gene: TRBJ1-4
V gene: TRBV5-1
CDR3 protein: CASSLGHTGVSTNEKLFF
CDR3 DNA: TGCGCCAGCAGCTTGGGCCATACAGGGGTCAGCACTAATGAAAAACTGTTTTTT

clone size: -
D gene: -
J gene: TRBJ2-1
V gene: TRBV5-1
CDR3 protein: CASRSGDEQFF
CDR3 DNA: TGCGCCAGCAGATCTGGAGATGAGCAGTTCTTC

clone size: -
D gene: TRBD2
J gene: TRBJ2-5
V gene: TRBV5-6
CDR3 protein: CASSATSGRLETQYF
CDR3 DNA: TGTGCCAGCAGCGCGACTAGCGGGAGGTTAGAGACCCAGTACTTC

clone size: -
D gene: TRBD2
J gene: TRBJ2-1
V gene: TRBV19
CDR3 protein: CATGHSGRPGDEQFF
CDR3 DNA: TGTGCCACAGGGCATAGCGGGAGGCCGGGGGATGAGCAGTTCTTC

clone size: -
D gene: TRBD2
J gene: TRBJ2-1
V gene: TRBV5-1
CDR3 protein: CASSRGAGGPDNEQFF
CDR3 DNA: TGCGCCAGCAGCAGGGGCGCGGGAGGGCCTGATAATGAGCAGTTCTTC

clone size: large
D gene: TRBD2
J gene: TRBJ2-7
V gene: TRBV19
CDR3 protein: CASSILAGGSGGDEQYF
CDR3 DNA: TGTGCCAGTAGTATCCTAGCGGGAGGGTCAGGAGGAGATGAGCAGTACTTC

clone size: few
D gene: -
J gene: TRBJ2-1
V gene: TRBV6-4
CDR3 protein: CASSEGQRSEQFF
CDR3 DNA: TGTGCCAGCAGTGAGGGGCAACGGAGTGAGCAGTTCTTC

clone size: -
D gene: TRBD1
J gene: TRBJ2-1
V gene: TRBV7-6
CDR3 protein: CASSLAGRTGGNEQFF
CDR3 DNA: TGTGCCAGCAGCTTAGCGGGTCGGACAGGGGGGAATGAGCAGTTCTTC

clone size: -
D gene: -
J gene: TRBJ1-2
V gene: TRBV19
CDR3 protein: CASSIWLHYGYTF
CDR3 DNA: TGTGCCAGTAGTATCTGGCTTCACTATGGCTACACCTTC

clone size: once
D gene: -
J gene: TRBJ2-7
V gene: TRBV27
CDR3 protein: CASGPKRPTYEQYF
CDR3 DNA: TGTGCCAGCGGCCCGAAGCGGCCAACCTACGAGCAGTACTTC

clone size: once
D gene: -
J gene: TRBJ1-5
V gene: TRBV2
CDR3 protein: CASRSNHQPQHF
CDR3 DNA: TGTGCCAGCAGGAGTAACCATCAGCCCCAGCATTTT

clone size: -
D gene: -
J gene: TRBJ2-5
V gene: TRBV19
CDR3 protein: CASSMARDQETQYF
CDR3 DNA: TGTGCCAGTAGTATGGCGCGGGACCAAGAGACCCAGTACTTC

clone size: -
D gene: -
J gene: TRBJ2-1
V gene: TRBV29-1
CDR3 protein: CSVELPGDEQFF
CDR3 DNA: TGCAGCGTTGAACTACCGGGGGATGAGCAGTTCTTC

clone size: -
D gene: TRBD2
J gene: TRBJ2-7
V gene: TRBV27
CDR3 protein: CASSSQTSGRHEQYF
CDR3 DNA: TGTGCCAGCAGTTCTCAGACTAGCGGGAGGCACGAGCAGTACTTC

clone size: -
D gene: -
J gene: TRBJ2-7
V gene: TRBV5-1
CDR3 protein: CASSLGGNPYEQYF
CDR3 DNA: TGCGCCAGCAGCTTGGGAGGGAACCCCTACGAGCAGTACTTC